The clone carrying this T cell receptor beta chain was observed at least ten times. Regions amplified from RNA transcripts were the TCR beta CDR3 regions. A first-round RT-PCR of the TCR CDR3 used the HTBI primer set. Each CDR3 protein is one row after TCRdb ran MiXCR on the multiplex PCR reads. The sample lists some 620,000 distinct CDR3 sequences, roughly 17% seen once, with 3% to 4% in the top ten. The CDR3 spans 14 residues. Trimming took 1 base from V and 1 from J, leaving 8 bases between them. Looked up from germline, CDR1 is SGHVS and CDR2 is FQNEAQ. Exclusion of patients followed from uncontrolled infection, other autoimmune disease, pregnancy or lactation. This sample was included in a study of T cells in Graves' hyperthyroidism and ophthalmopathy.

Material: blood. This chain connects TRBV7-8 to TRBJ2-7, with unresolved D. The clonotype was recovered from a woman aged 25-40 years with Graves' hyperthyroidism. The CDR3 region has the DNA TGTGCCAGCAGCTTAGGACGGTTATCCTACGAGCAGTACTTC. Translating it yields CASSLGRLSYEQYF.